This is a list of T cell receptor beta chains from one sample in a study of OX40 agonist ivuxolimab in advanced cancers. Some clones are missing from TCRdb's copy, which holds only in-frame ones; the method was immunoSEQ multiplex PCR. The repertoire includes 55,000 to 70,000 clones, about 83% of them detected once, and over 5% sits in the top ten. Sequencing used CD4+ or CD8+ T cells sorted from blood, obtained in a trial of the OX40 agonist ivuxolimab. Receptors were obtained from an adult with an advanced solid tumor such as melanoma, head and neck, liver or kidney cancer. Both conserved end residues are part of each CDR3. The D gene is left open where the match is weak. Clone size appears in some rows only: once, few, many, or a class for an expanded clone.

size	D	V	J	DNA	CDR3
.	.	TRBV7-8	TRBJ2-7	TGTGCCAGCAGCTTTCACCGGGCAGGGGATTACGAGCAGTACTTC	CASSFHRAGDYEQYF
.	.	TRBV7-2	TRBJ2-3	TGTGCCAGCAGCTTAGGTAGGAGTGCAGATACGCAGTATTTT	CASSLGRSADTQYF
.	TRBD1	TRBV7-9	TRBJ1-1	TGTGCCAGCAGCTTAGCTTGGACAGGTGGGACTGAAGCTTTCTTT	CASSLAWTGGTEAFF
once	.	TRBV21-1	TRBJ2-1	TGTGCCAGCAGCAAAGATGGTAGATCGAATAAGGACAATGAGCAGTTCTTC	CASSKDGRSNKDNEQFF
.	.	TRBV7-9	TRBJ1-3	TGTGCCAGCAGCACCGGGACACTAAGCTCTGGAAACACCATATATTTT	CASSTGTLSSGNTIYF
.	TRBD1	TRBV14	TRBJ1-4	TGTGCCAGCAGCCAGTGGACAGGTGGGAATGAAAAACTGTTTTTT	CASSQWTGGNEKLFF
.	.	TRBV7-9	TRBJ2-7	TGTGCCAGCCGGAAGGGCTCAATCTACGAGCAGTACTTC	CASRKGSIYEQYF
.	TRBD1	TRBV2	TRBJ2-7	TGTGCCAGCCGGGACAGGGTTTTGTACGAGCAGTACTTC	CASRDRVLYEQYF
.	TRBD1	TRBV4-2	TRBJ1-3	TGTGCCAGCAGCCAGATTCCGGGACAGGGGGCTAACACCATATATTTT	CASSQIPGQGANTIYF
.	.	TRBV18	TRBJ2-7	TGTGCCAGCTCACCACGCAACGGGGGTTCAGCCTACGAGCAGTACTTC	CASSPRNGGSAYEQYF
few	TRBD1	TRBV2	TRBJ2-4	TGTGCCAGCAAGAGGGACAGCGATAACATTCAGTACTTC	CASKRDSDNIQYF
.	TRBD1	TRBV6-5	TRBJ1-1	TGTGCCACCATGGGACAGGGACCTGAAGCTTTCTTT	CATMGQGPEAFF
.	TRBD1	TRBV2	TRBJ1-2	TGTGCCAGCAGTGAGACAGGGCATTATGGCTACACCTTC	CASSETGHYGYTF
.	TRBD2	TRBV7-3	TRBJ2-5	TGTGCCAGCAGCCCATCCGGGACTAGCGGGGGCCAAGAGACCCAGTACTTC	CASSPSGTSGGQETQYF
.	.	TRBV15	TRBJ1-1	TGTGCCACCAGCGCCGGAAGGCAGGCATTTGAAGCTTTCTTT	CATSAGRQAFEAFF
.	TRBD2	TRBV9	TRBJ2-7	TGTGCCAGCAGCGTAGGACTAGCGGAGCCTTACGAGCAGTACTTC	CASSVGLAEPYEQYF
.	.	TRBV5-1	TRBJ1-2	TGCGCCAGCAGGAGGACGTTCGAGGGAGACTATGGCTACACCTTC	CASRRTFEGDYGYTF
.	.	TRBV6-6	TRBJ2-7	TGTGCCAGCAGCCCTCCCGGGACGGCCCCCTACGAGCAGTACTTC	CASSPPGTAPYEQYF
.	.	TRBV9	TRBJ1-1	TGTGCCAGCAGCGTAGGCCCGAACACTGAAGCTTTCTTT	CASSVGPNTEAFF
.	TRBD1	TRBV5-1	TRBJ1-2	TGCGCCAGCAGCGTCGGGACAGGGGTTAACTATGGCTACACCTTC	CASSVGTGVNYGYTF
.	.	TRBV5-4	TRBJ1-1	TGTGCCAGCAGCTTGGCTAATAGTGGGGCCAGGAGGAACACTGAAGCTTTCTTT	CASSLANSGARRNTEAFF
.	.	TRBV15	TRBJ1-5	TGTGCCACCAGCAGGGCGTGGGGCAGGGATCAGCCCCAGCATTTT	CATSRAWGRDQPQHF
once	.	TRBV11-2	TRBJ2-1	TGTGCCAGCAGCTCCGGACAGACCGGCGAGCAGTTCTTC	CASSSGQTGEQFF
.	.	TRBV29-1	TRBJ2-1	TGCAGCGTTGAGGTTGATGAGCAGTTCTTC	CSVEVDEQFF
.	.	TRBV21-1	TRBJ2-2	TGTGCCAGCAGCAGAACAGGGGGGGCTGGGGACACCGGGGAGCTGTTTTTT	CASSRTGGAGDTGELFF
.	.	TRBV7-8	TRBJ2-5	TGTGCCAGCAGCTCCCGGGACTCCCAAGAGACCCAGTACTTC	CASSSRDSQETQYF
.	.	TRBV5-6	TRBJ1-4	TGTGCCAGCAGCTTGCCGGGGCCTGGTGAAAAACTGTTTTTT	CASSLPGPGEKLFF
.	.	TRBV2	TRBJ2-5	TGTGCCAGCAGTGGTTACGGGCAAGAGACCCAGTACTTC	CASSGYGQETQYF
.	TRBD1	TRBV5-1	TRBJ2-5	TGCGCCAGCAGCCAATTACAGGGGTCGCAAGAGACCCAGTACTTC	CASSQLQGSQETQYF
.	.	TRBV11-3	TRBJ2-7	TGTGCCAGCAGCTTAAATAGTGGAGAGCAGTACTTC	CASSLNSGEQYF
.	.	TRBV29-1	TRBJ1-2	TGCAGCGTTGAAGTCTCCGGCGGGGGTGGCTACACCTTC	CSVEVSGGGGYTF
.	.	TRBV6-5	TRBJ1-6	TGTGCCAGCAGCCTTCTACGGTTTTATAATTCACCCCTCCACTTT	CASSLLRFYNSPLHF
.	.	TRBV11-1	TRBJ1-1	TGTGCCAGCAGCTTAGGATCATCAGCCAAGAACACTGAAGCTTTCTTT	CASSLGSSAKNTEAFF
.	.	TRBV10-1	TRBJ2-7	TGCGCCAGCAGGGGACTGGCCGCGCTGGTACACGAGCAGTACTTC	CASRGLAALVHEQYF
.	TRBD1	TRBV4-1	TRBJ2-7	TGCGCCAGCAGCCCCCGACAGGGTTACGAGCAGTACTTC	CASSPRQGYEQYF
.	TRBD1	TRBV11-1	TRBJ1-2	TGTGCCAGCAGCCCGGGACAGGGCTATGGCTACACCTTC	CASSPGQGYGYTF
.	.	TRBV10-3	TRBJ2-3	TGTGCCCGGGGGGCAAGTCCGGATACGCAGTATTTT	CARGASPDTQYF
.	TRBD2	TRBV5-1	TRBJ2-5	TGCGCCAGCAGCAATCCCTGGGGACTAGCGGGGCAAGAGACCCAGTACTTC	CASSNPWGLAGQETQYF
.	.	TRBV11-2	TRBJ1-2	TGTGCCAGCAGCTTAGGGCACTTTCGGGGCTACACCTTC	CASSLGHFRGYTF
.	.	TRBV28	TRBJ2-7	TGTGCCAGCAGCGAAGGGGGCTACGAGCAGTACTTC	CASSEGGYEQYF
.	.	TRBV4-1	TRBJ2-3	TGCGCCAGCAGCCAAGATCGGGCAGGGGAGGGAGCAGATACGCAGTATTTT	CASSQDRAGEGADTQYF
.	.	TRBV19	TRBJ1-2	TGTGCCAGTAGTATAGATCCAGGGACTAACTATGGCTACACCTTC	CASSIDPGTNYGYTF
few	.	TRBV18	TRBJ1-2	TGTGCCAGCTCACCACCCAGTAAGCTTAACTATGGCTACACCTTC	CASSPPSKLNYGYTF
many	.	TRBV6-5	TRBJ2-7	TGTGCCAGCAGTTACTCGCCGCAAGGGGGCTACGAGCAGTACTTC	CASSYSPQGGYEQYF
.	TRBD2	TRBV10-2	TRBJ2-5	TGCGCCAGCAGGAAAGGACTAGCGAGTAGGGAGACCCAGTACTTC	CASRKGLASRETQYF
.	TRBD2	TRBV7-2	TRBJ2-5	TGTGCCAGCAGCTCCGGGACTAGCGTACAAGAGACCCAGTACTTC	CASSSGTSVQETQYF
.	TRBD2	TRBV28	TRBJ2-5	TGTGCCAGCCGGTTGAGGCGGGGGCAAGAGACCCAGTACTTC	CASRLRRGQETQYF
.	.	TRBV2	TRBJ2-7	TGTGCCAGCAGTGAGCGGACCCTACGACAGCAGTACTTC	CASSERTLRQQYF
.	.	TRBV6-5	TRBJ2-2	TGTGCCAGCAGGGGAGGAAGGCCCGGGGAGCTGTTTTTT	CASRGGRPGELFF
once	.	TRBV5-5	TRBJ2-3	TGTGCCAGCAGCTTGGGGACGGCAGATACGCAGTATTTT	CASSLGTADTQYF
.	TRBD2	TRBV4-2	TRBJ2-5	TGTGCCAGCAGCCAAGAAACGGGGGGGGCCGCAGAGACCCAGTACTTC	CASSQETGGAAETQYF
.	.	TRBV7-2	TRBJ1-5	TGTGCCAGCAGCTTAGAGGGCGGGGTAAATCAGCCCCAGCATTTT	CASSLEGGVNQPQHF
.	.	TRBV2	TRBJ2-7	TGTGCCAGCAGTGAAGGCGGGTATTTGAGACCGAGAACCTACGAGCAGTACTTC	CASSEGGYLRPRTYEQYF
.	.	TRBV6-4	TRBJ2-1	TGTGCCAGCAGTGACCAGGGGAATGAGCAGTTCTTC	CASSDQGNEQFF